The clone carrying this T cell receptor beta chain occurred a few times. Participants were aged about 18 to 89 years from 24 US areas. The length of the CDR3 is 14 residues. The V and J ends lost 6 bases and 3 bases respectively, with 14 bases between them. Germline loops: CDR1 MGHRA, CDR2 YSYEKL. The data derive from a study of blood T cell repertoires in COVID-19. Per the authors' pipeline: Quantification of nucleated cells was approximated via reference gene primer amplification. Some clones are missing from TCRdb's copy, which holds only in-frame ones; the method was immunoSEQ multiplex PCR. V and J calls and clone size are copied from that table; D and trimming were computed from the DNA. The sample has about 250,000 clones, more than 85% seen once.

V and J are TRBV4-1 and TRBJ1-1, with a possible D match to TRBD1 (5 bases). Material: PBMCs or T cells enriched from blood (not recorded which). This clonotype was sampled from a man aged 35-49 years who had recovered from COVID-19. The chain's CDR3 is CASRGILRDTEAFF. The DNA for the CDR3 is TGCGCCAGCAGGGGAATACTCAGGGACACTGAAGCTTTCTTT.